The rows below give T cell receptor beta chains drawn from one sample of a study of T cells in localized non-small cell lung cancer. Clones were read by immunoSEQ multiplex PCR, and TCRdb kept only the in-frame ones, dropping some. The sample records tens of thousands of clones, 83% being singletons. The sequencing used PBMCs, collected before any cancer treatment. All receptors derive from a man aged 35-75 years with stage II lung adenocarcinoma. CDR3s include the opening cysteine and the closing phenylalanine or tryptophan. The order of the fields is J gene, clone size, CDR3 length, D gene, V gene, CDR3 DNA, CDR3 protein. The D gene is left open where the match is weak. For some rows the clone size is stated as once, few or many, or as a class when expanded; others skip it.

TRBJ1-2	-	12	-	TRBV16	TGTGCCAGCAGCCTTGGGACACTTGGCTACACCTTC	CASSLGTLGYTF
TRBJ2-2	-	15	TRBD1	TRBV5-8	TGTGCCAGCAGCCTTGACAGGGCGCGAACCGGGGAGCTGTTTTTT	CASSLDRARTGELFF
TRBJ2-1	-	14	TRBD2	TRBV28	TGTGCCAGCAGTTCGGGGGGGCCCACCGATGAGCAGTTCTTC	CASSSGGPTDEQFF
TRBJ2-7	-	13	-	TRBV7-8	TGTGCCAGCACCCGAAGGGCCTCCTACGAGCAGTACTTC	CASTRRASYEQYF
TRBJ2-1	-	15	-	TRBV6-1	TGTGCCAGCAGTGAACGGAGGCCAGGGTACAATGAGCAGTTCTTC	CASSERRPGYNEQFF
TRBJ2-7	-	13	TRBD1	TRBV6-5	TGTGCCAGCAGAAGGGGACAGGGCTACGAGCAGTACTTC	CASRRGQGYEQYF
TRBJ2-3	-	13	-	TRBV6-5	TGTGCCAGCAGTCCCTCGCTCCTAGCAACGCAGTATTTT	CASSPSLLATQYF
TRBJ2-5	-	13	-	TRBV27	TGTGCCAGCAGTTTTTCGGTAGAAGAGACCCAGTACTTC	CASSFSVEETQYF
TRBJ1-5	-	14	-	TRBV2	TGTGCCAGCAGCCGCTACAGGGGCAATCAGCCCCAGCATTTT	CASSRYRGNQPQHF
TRBJ2-5	-	15	TRBD2	TRBV18	TGTGCCAGCTCGACCGTAGCGGGACAACAAGAGACCCAGTACTTC	CASSTVAGQQETQYF
TRBJ2-7	once	14	-	TRBV4-1	TGCGCCAGGCAGAGAAGGAACAGGGTCTACGAGCAGTACTTC	CARQRRNRVYEQYF
TRBJ2-2	-	16	TRBD2	TRBV7-3	TGTGCCAGCAGTTTCCGGGGAGGGAGGAACACCGGGGAGCTGTTTTTT	CASSFRGGRNTGELFF
TRBJ1-3	-	13	-	TRBV5-5	TGTGCCAGTGGGTTTGGAGGAGGAAACACCATATATTTT	CASGFGGGNTIYF
TRBJ1-5	-	13	-	TRBV5-1	TGCGCCAGCAGCTTGGCCGGTGATCAGCCCCAGCATTTT	CASSLAGDQPQHF
TRBJ2-5	once	13	-	TRBV29-1	TGCAGCGTCCGAGGTGCGGGGCAAGAGACCCAGTACTTC	CSVRGAGQETQYF
TRBJ2-7	-	15	TRBD1	TRBV5-1	TGCGCCAGCAGCTTGCGGACAGGGCTGGTATACGAGCAGTACTTC	CASSLRTGLVYEQYF
TRBJ1-1	-	15	-	TRBV19	TGTGCCAGTACCCCGTCGCCCAGGTTGAACACTGAAGCTTTCTTT	CASTPSPRLNTEAFF
TRBJ2-6	-	19	TRBD1	TRBV7-3	TGTGCCAGCAGCTTAAAAGTGAGGACAGGGGGCTCCGGGGCCAACGTCCTGACTTTC	CASSLKVRTGGSGANVLTF
TRBJ1-6	-	15	-	TRBV2	TGTGCCAGCAGAATAGCTAGCTCCTATAATTCACCCCTCCACTTT	CASRIASSYNSPLHF
TRBJ2-3	-	17	TRBD2	TRBV9	TGTGCCAGCAGCGCAGGCGGGACTAGCGGGGCACTAGATACGCAGTATTTT	CASSAGGTSGALDTQYF
TRBJ2-5	-	11	-	TRBV20-1	TGCAGTGCTGAACCTGAAGAGACCCAGTACTTC	CSAEPEETQYF
TRBJ2-1	-	17	TRBD2	TRBV19	TGTGCCAGTAGTAACAGACTAGCGGCAAACAGACCCCATGAGCAGTTCTTC	CASSNRLAANRPHEQFF
TRBJ2-1	-	20	TRBD2	TRBV28	TGTGCCAGCAGTTCAGAACTAGCGGGAGGGCCGAAGCTCCCTTACAATGAGCAGTTCTTC	CASSSELAGGPKLPYNEQFF
TRBJ1-4	-	14	-	TRBV10-2	TGCGCCAGCAGTGACCCCATTTCTAATGAAAAACTGTTTTTT	CASSDPISNEKLFF
TRBJ2-7	-	17	TRBD1	TRBV11-2	TGTGCCAGCAGCTTAGTTAGGGGGCCAGGGAGTCCCTACGAGCAGTACTTC	CASSLVRGPGSPYEQYF
TRBJ2-2	-	16	TRBD1	TRBV9	TGTGCCAGCAGCGCAGGGGACAGGACGAACACCGGGGAGCTGTTTTTT	CASSAGDRTNTGELFF
TRBJ2-7	once	15	TRBD2	TRBV6-4	TGTGCCAGCACTCCTCGACTAGCGGGCTCCTACGAGCAGTACTTC	CASTPRLAGSYEQYF
TRBJ1-5	-	13	-	TRBV14	TGTGCCAGCAGCCAACAAACAGATCAGCCCCAGCATTTT	CASSQQTDQPQHF
TRBJ1-3	few	15	-	TRBV6-6	TGTGCCAGCAGTTCCGGCAGCAGCTCTGGAAACACCATATATTTT	CASSSGSSSGNTIYF
TRBJ1-4	-	15	-	TRBV5-6	TGTGCCAGCAGCTTACAGGGAGCAACTAATGAAAAACTGTTTTTT	CASSLQGATNEKLFF
TRBJ2-3	once	14	-	TRBV6-5	TGTGCCAGCACCCCCTCGAGTGCCACAGATACGCAGTATTTT	CASTPSSATDTQYF
TRBJ1-1	few	14	-	TRBV5-1	TGCGCCAGCAGCTTGGATAGGGCGAACACTGAAGCTTTCTTT	CASSLDRANTEAFF
TRBJ2-3	-	15	TRBD2	TRBV7-2	TGTGCCAGCAGCCCCTTCCCCCGCGGGAGAGATACGCAGTATTTT	CASSPFPRGRDTQYF
TRBJ1-5	few	13	TRBD1	TRBV11-1	TGTGCCAGGACAGGGGGCGGCAATCAGCCCCAGCATTTT	CARTGGGNQPQHF
TRBJ2-5	-	15	-	TRBV7-2	TGTGCCAGCAGCCGAGTGACAGCGCAGCAAGAGACCCAGTACTTC	CASSRVTAQQETQYF
TRBJ2-1	-	16	-	TRBV5-1	TGCGCCAGCAGCTTGAGAGGGGATGTCGCTCACAATGAGCAGTTCTTC	CASSLRGDVAHNEQFF
TRBJ1-6	-	15	-	TRBV6-6	TGTGCCAGCAGGACGGTGGGTGGCTATAATTCACCCCTCCACTTT	CASRTVGGYNSPLHF
TRBJ2-2	-	19	TRBD2	TRBV7-9	TGTGCCAGCAGCTTAGGGACTAGCAGCCTATACGCGAACACCGGGGAGCTGTTTTTT	CASSLGTSSLYANTGELFF
TRBJ2-3	-	16	TRBD2	TRBV14	TGTGCCAGCAGCCAAGTTGGCGGGAGAGGCGCAGATACGCAGTATTTT	CASSQVGGRGADTQYF
TRBJ2-3	-	16	-	TRBV7-3	TGTGCCACCCGACTTTACAGCCTCCCTAGCACAGATACGCAGTATTTT	CATRLYSLPSTDTQYF
TRBJ2-3	-	16	TRBD2	TRBV7-9	TGTGCCAGCAGCTCCCCCCTAAGCGGGAGCTCAGATACGCAGTATTTT	CASSSPLSGSSDTQYF
TRBJ1-1	-	15	TRBD1	TRBV7-9	TGTGCCAGCAGCGCATCAGGGGGCTGGGACACTGAAGCTTTCTTT	CASSASGGWDTEAFF
TRBJ2-3	-	16	TRBD2	TRBV10-3	TGTGCCATCAGTGAGTCGACCCTAGCGGGCACAGATACGCAGTATTTT	CAISESTLAGTDTQYF
TRBJ1-2	-	14	-	TRBV7-9	TGTGCCAGCAGCTTAACCGGGGCCGGCTATGGCTACACCTTC	CASSLTGAGYGYTF
TRBJ2-7	-	15	-	TRBV6-5	TGTGCCAGCAGTTACCTACCGGACGGCTCCTACGAGCAGTACTTC	CASSYLPDGSYEQYF
TRBJ2-2	-	12	TRBD1	TRBV19	TGTGCCACCGGACAGGGCGTCGGGGAGCTGTTTTTT	CATGQGVGELFF